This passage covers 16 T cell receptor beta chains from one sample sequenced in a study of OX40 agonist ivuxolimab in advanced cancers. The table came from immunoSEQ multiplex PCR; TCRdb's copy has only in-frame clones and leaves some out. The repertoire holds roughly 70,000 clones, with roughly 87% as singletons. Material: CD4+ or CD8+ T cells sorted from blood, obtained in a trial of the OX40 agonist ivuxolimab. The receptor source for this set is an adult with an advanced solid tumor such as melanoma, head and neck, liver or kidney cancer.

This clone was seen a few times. The CDR3: CASGPQTGEGYTF. In DNA, the CDR3 is TGTGCTAGTGGTCCGCAGACAGGGGAAGGCTACACCTTC. The chain links TRBV12-5 to TRBJ1-2, with TRBD1 matching 8 bases. Germline trimming cut 5 bases from V and 8 bases from J; bases unmatched to any gene: 7. Germline V gene lookup returns CDR1 LGHNT and CDR2 FRNRAP. The CDR3 is 13 amino acids.

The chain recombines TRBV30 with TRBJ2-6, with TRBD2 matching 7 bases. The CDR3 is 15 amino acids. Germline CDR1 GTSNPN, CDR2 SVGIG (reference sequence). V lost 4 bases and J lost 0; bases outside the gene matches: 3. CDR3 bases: TGTGCCTGGAACGCGGGAGTCTCTGGGGCCAACGTCCTGACTTTC. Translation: CAWNAGVSGANVLTF. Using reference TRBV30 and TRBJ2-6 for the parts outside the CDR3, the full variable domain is SQTIHQWPATLVQPVGSPLSLECTVEGTSNPNLYWYRQAAGRGLQLLFYSVGIGQISSEVPQNLSASRPQDRQFILSSKKLLLSDSGFYLCAWNAGVSGANVLTFGAGSRLTVL.

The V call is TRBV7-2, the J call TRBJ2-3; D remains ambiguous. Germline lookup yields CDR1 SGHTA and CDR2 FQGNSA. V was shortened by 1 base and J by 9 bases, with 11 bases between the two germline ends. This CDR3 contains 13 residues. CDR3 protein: CASSLDKVGTQYF. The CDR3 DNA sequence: TGTGCCAGCAGCTTAGACAAGGTTGGGACGCAGTATTTT. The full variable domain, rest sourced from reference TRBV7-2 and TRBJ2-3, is GAGVSQSPSNKVTEKGKDVELRCDPISGHTALYWYRQSLGQGLEFLIYFQGNSAPDKSGLPSDRFSAERTGGSVSTLTIQRTQQEDSAVYLCASSLDKVGTQYFGPGTRLTVL.

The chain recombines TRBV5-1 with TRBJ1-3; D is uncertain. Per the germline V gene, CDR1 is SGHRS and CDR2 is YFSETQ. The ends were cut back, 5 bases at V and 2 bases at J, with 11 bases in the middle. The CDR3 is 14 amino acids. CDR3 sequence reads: CASSHEGPGNTIYF. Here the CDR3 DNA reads TGCGCCAGCAGTCATGAGGGTCCTGGAAACACCATATATTTT.

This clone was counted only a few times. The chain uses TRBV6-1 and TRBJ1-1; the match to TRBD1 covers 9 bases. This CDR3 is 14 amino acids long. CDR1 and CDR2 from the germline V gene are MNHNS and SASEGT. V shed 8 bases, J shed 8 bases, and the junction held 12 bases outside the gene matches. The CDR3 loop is CASSRGDRDPEAFF. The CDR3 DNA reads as TGTGCCAGCTCCCGAGGGGACAGGGATCCCGAAGCTTTCTTT.

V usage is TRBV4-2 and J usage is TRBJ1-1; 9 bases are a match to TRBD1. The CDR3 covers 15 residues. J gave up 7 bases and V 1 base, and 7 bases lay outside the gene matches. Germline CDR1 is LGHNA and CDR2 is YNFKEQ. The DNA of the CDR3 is TGTGCCAGCAGCCAAGTGGGACAGGGTGGGGGTGAAGCTTTCTTT. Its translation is CASSQVGQGGGEAFF.

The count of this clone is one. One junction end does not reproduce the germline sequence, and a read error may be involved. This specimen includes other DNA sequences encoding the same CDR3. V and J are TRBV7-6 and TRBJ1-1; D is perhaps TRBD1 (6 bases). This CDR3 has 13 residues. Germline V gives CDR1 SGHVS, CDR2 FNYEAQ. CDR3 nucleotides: TGTGCCAGCGGCAGGGACACCAACACTGAGGCTTTCTTT. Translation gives CASGRDTNTEAFF.

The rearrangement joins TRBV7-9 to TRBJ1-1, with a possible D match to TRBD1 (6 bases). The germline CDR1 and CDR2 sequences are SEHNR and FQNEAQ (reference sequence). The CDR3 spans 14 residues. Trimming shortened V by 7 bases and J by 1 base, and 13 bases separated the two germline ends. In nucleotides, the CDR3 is TGTGCCAGCATCCTTCGGGGGCCGAACACTGAAGCTTTCTTT. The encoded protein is CASILRGPNTEAFF.

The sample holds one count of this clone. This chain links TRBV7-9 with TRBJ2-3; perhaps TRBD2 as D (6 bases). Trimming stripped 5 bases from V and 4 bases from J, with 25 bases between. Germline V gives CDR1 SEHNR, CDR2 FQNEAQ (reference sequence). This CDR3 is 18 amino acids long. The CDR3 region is CASSPGFSGSRFADTQYF. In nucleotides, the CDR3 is TGTGCCAGCAGCCCCGGGTTTAGCGGTTCTAGGTTCGCAGATACGCAGTATTTT. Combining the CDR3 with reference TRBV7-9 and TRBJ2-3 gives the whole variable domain DTGVSQNPRHKITKRGQNVTFRCDPISEHNRLYWYRQTLGQGPEFLTYFQNEAQLEKSRLLSDRFSAERPKGSFSTLEIQRTEQGDSAMYLCASSPGFSGSRFADTQYFGPGTRLTVL.

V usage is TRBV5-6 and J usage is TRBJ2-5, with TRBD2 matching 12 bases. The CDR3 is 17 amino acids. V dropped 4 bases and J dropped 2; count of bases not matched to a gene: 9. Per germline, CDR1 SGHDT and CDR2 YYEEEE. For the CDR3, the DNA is TGTGCCAGCAGCCGATTCTGGACTAGCGGGACACAAGAGACCCAGTACTTC. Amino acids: CASSRFWTSGTQETQYF.

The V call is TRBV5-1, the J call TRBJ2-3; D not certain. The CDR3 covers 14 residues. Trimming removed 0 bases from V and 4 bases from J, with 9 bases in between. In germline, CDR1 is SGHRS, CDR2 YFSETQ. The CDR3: CASSLVWPPDTQYF. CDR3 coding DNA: TGCGCCAGCAGCTTGGTCTGGCCCCCAGATACGCAGTATTTT.

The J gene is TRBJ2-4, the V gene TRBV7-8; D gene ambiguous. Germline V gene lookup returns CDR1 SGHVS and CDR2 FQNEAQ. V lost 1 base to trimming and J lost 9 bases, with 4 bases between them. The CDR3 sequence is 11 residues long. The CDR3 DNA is TGTGCCAGCAGCTTAGGTGGCATTCAGTACTTC. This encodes CASSLGGIQYF.

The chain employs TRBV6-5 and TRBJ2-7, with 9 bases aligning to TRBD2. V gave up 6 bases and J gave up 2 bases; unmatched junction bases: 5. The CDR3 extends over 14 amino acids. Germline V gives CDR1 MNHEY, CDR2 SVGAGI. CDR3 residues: CASSRGGETYEQYF. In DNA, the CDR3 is TGTGCCAGCAGCCGCGGGGGGGAAACCTACGAGCAGTACTTC.

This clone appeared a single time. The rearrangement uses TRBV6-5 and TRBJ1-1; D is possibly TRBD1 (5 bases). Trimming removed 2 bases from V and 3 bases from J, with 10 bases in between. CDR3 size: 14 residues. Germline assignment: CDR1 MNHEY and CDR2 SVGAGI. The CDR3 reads CASSYTGRDTEAFF. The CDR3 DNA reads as TGTGCCAGCAGTTACACAGGAAGGGACACTGAAGCTTTCTTT.

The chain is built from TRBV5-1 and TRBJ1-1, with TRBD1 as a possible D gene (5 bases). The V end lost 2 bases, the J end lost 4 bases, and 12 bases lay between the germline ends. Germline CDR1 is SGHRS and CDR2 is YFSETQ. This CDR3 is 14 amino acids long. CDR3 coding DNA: TGCGCCAGCAGCTTACTCGGGGACGGCACTGAAGCTTTCTTT. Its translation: CASSLLGDGTEAFF.

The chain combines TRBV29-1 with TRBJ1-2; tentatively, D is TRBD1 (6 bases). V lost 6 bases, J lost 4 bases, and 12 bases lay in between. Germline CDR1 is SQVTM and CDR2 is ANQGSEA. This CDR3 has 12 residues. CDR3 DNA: TGCAGCGTGAAGGGGGATGCCTATGGCTACACCTTC. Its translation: CSVKGDAYGYTF.